This T cell receptor (beta chain) was recovered during a study of T cells in localized non-small cell lung cancer. General study points: Patients showing higher blood T cell density tended to see longer overall survival. Only one tumor region went through sequencing, so heterogeneity may still be there. Uninvolved adjacent lung had more T cell clonality than any other tissue, topping tumor.

Germline-derived CDR1 and CDR2 are SGHDN and FVKESK. There are 16 residues in the CDR3. Trimming left V 1 base short and J 3 bases short, with 13 bases between. TCRdb's copy holds only in-frame clones and misses some; the assay was immunoSEQ multiplex PCR. The sample includes 25,000 or so clones, 86% of them seen just once. Worth noting for this clone: Its antigen remains unidentified.

The sequence came from a female donor at least 60 years old with stage I lung adenocarcinoma. The V call is TRBV14, the J call TRBJ1-3, with D possibly matching TRBD1 (5 bases). The sample in question was peripheral blood, obtained before any cancer treatment. The CDR3 DNA follows: TGTGCCAGCAGCCAAGCTGGTTCGGGGCTTGGAAACACCATATATTTT. It specifies CASSQAGSGLGNTIYF.